Following are 9 T cell receptor beta chains from one sample sequenced in a study of stem cell transplantation in POMP-related autoinflammatory disease. Some clones are missing from TCRdb's copy, which holds only in-frame ones; the method was immunoSEQ multiplex PCR. Seen here are tens of thousands of clones, roughly 93% observed once, and the top ten hold about 0.71%. Source: CD4+ T cells from PBMCs, taken after stem cell transplantation. These receptors all come from a human patient with POMP-related autoinflammation and immune dysregulation (PRAID). A share of the T cells may be of graft donor origin.

The V and J genes are TRBV5-1 and TRBJ2-5; no definite D call. Germline V gene lookup returns CDR1 SGHRS and CDR2 YFSETQ. The CDR3 consists of 13 residues. Trimming stripped 7 bases from V and 5 bases from J, with 15 bases between. The CDR3 here is CASVKGPRETQYF. The CDR3 region has the DNA TGCGCCAGCGTGAAAGGGCCTAGGGAGACCCAGTACTTC.

The chain combines TRBV29-1 with TRBJ2-3, with 12 bases matching TRBD2. The trim removed 5 bases at V and 6 bases at J, leaving 6 bases unmatched. This CDR3 spans 14 amino acids. Germline values: CDR1 SQVTM, CDR2 ANQGSEA. The DNA of the CDR3 is TGCAGCGTTTTTCGACTAGCGGGAGACGATACGCAGTATTTT. Translation: CSVFRLAGDDTQYF.

Only one count was recorded for this clone. The chain recombines TRBV7-8 with TRBJ2-7; a possible D gene is TRBD2 (6 bases). The germline V gene encodes CDR1 SGHVS and CDR2 FQNEAQ. The V and J ends lost 5 bases and 3 bases respectively, with 14 bases between them. The CDR3 totals 14 residues. The CDR3 coding sequence is TGTGCCAGCAGCCACCAAGCGGACTACTACGAGCAGTACGTC. This translates into CASSHQADYYEQYV.

A few counts support this clone. The J gene is TRBJ2-6, the V gene TRBV5-1, with D hard to call. CDR1 is SGHRS, CDR2 YFSETQ, per germline. Trimming stripped 1 base from V and 1 base from J, with 9 bases between. The CDR3 loop spans 16 amino acids. The CDR3 DNA reads TGCGCCAGCAGCTTGTTATCGGATTCTGGGGCCAACGTCCTGACTTTC. Translated: CASSLLSDSGANVLTF.

This chain links TRBV5-5 with TRBJ2-1; 7 nucleotides line up with TRBD2. J lost 3 bases, V lost 6 bases, and 15 bases had no gene match. There are 17 residues in the CDR3. Germline CDR1 is SGHKS and CDR2 is YYEKEE (reference sequence). The CDR3 loop is CASTGWVGGNHYNEQFF. The CDR3 DNA reads TGTGCCAGCACCGGTTGGGTGGGAGGGAATCACTACAATGAGCAGTTCTTC.

This chain links TRBV6-1 with TRBJ2-1, with 10 bases aligning to TRBD2. The CDR3 length is 17 residues. CDR1 is MNHNS, CDR2 SASEGT, per germline. The ends lost 3 bases at V and 1 base at J; junction bases unmatched: 6. CDR3 sequence reads: CASSDRSGGASYNEQFF. The CDR3 nucleotides are TGTGCCAGCAGTGATAGAAGCGGGGGGGCATCCTACAATGAGCAGTTCTTC.

This clone was observed a few times. The sample has other DNA sequences that encode this CDR3 too. V usage is TRBV19 and J usage is TRBJ1-5, with unresolved D. The CDR3 covers 12 residues. Trimming took 3 bases from V and 4 from J, leaving 4 bases between them. In germline, CDR1 is LNHDA, CDR2 SQIVND (reference sequence). The CDR3 here is CASSIRNQPQHF. In nucleotides, the CDR3 is TGTGCCAGTAGTATCCGGAATCAGCCCCAGCATTTT.

The chain carries TRBV3-1 (or the pseudogene TRBV3-2) and TRBJ2-1; 9 bases fit TRBD2. The CDR3 is 16 residues long. Germline V lookup: CDR1 LGHDT, CDR2 YNNKEL (reference sequence). The trim removed 1 base at V and 2 bases at J, leaving 3 bases unmatched. The CDR3 coding sequence is TGTGCCAGCAGCCAAGTCGGACTAGCGCCCTACAATGAGCAGTTCTTC. It is translated as CASSQVGLAPYNEQFF.

This clone was detected once. This sequence joins TRBV6-5 and TRBJ1-2, with D uncertain. V dropped 0 bases and J dropped 2 bases, with 4 bases sitting between them. The CDR3 loop spans 13 amino acids. The V gene's germline CDR1 is MNHEY and CDR2 SVGAGI. The CDR3 sequence is CASSYSGNYGYTF. Here the CDR3 DNA reads TGTGCCAGCAGTTACTCAGGCAACTATGGCTACACCTTC.